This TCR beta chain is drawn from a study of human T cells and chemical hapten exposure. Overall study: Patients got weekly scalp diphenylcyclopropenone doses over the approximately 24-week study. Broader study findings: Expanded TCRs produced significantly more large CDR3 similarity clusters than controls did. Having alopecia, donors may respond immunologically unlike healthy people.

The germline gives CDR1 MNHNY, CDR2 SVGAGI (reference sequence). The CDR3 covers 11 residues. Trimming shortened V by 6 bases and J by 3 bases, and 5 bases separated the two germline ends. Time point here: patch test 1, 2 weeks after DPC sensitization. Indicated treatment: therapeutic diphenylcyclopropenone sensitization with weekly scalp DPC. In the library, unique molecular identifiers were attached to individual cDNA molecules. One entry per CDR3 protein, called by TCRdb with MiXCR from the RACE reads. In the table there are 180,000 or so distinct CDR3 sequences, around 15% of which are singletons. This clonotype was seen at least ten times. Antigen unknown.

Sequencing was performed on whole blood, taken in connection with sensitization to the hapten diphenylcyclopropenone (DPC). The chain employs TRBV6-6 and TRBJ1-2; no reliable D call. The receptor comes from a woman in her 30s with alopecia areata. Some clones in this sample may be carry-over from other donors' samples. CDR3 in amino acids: CASREDYGYTF. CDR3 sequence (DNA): TGTGCCAGCAGGGAGGACTATGGCTACACCTTC.